The next 30 T cell receptor beta chains were all read from a single sample in a study of blood T cell repertoires in COVID-19. Generated by immunoSEQ multiplex PCR, the TCRdb table keeps only in-frame clones and is missing some. The profile shows 40,000 to 60,000 clones, more than 90% of them singletons. The material sequenced was peripheral blood. Receptors were obtained from a human donor in a cohort sampled during active COVID-19.

The chain links TRBV4-1 to TRBJ2-3; 13 bases fit TRBD2. Per the germline V gene, CDR1 is MGHRA and CDR2 is YSYEKL. The V gene end was trimmed by 4 bases and the J gene end by 4 bases; junction bases not matched to a gene: 2. The CDR3 loop spans 15 amino acids. The CDR3 coding sequence is TGCGCCAGCAGCCCCGGACTAGCGGGAGCAGATACGCAGTATTTT. Its protein product is CASSPGLAGADTQYF.

The CDR3 nucleotides read TGCAGTGCTAGTCAACCGGGACAGGAGACCAAACAGCCCCAGCATTTT. It is translated as CSASQPGQETKQPQHF. The rearrangement uses TRBV20-1 and TRBJ1-5, with 8 bases lining up with TRBD1. The trim removed 3 bases at V and 7 bases at J, leaving 14 bases unmatched. Looked up from germline, CDR1 is DFQATT and CDR2 is SNEGSKA (reference sequence). The CDR3 length is 16 residues.

This chain links TRBV25-1 with TRBJ1-1; D is possibly TRBD1 (5 bases). Trimming removed 1 base from V and 7 bases from J, with 13 bases in between. The CDR3 is made up of 14 amino acids. Germline-derived CDR1 and CDR2 are MGHDK and SYGVNS. CDR3 region: CASSESGAHIEAFF. The CDR3 DNA follows: TGTGCCAGCAGTGAATCTGGGGCCCACATTGAAGCTTTCTTT.

This clone appeared a single time. This rearrangement joins TRBV5-1 to TRBJ2-5; the match to TRBD2 covers 9 bases. V lost 0 bases and J lost 5; bases outside the gene matches: 11. The CDR3 has 17 amino acids. Germline V gene lookup returns CDR1 SGHRS and CDR2 YFSETQ. The CDR3 region is CASSLAVGGRATETQYF. DNA of the CDR3: TGCGCCAGCAGCTTGGCCGTTGGCGGGAGGGCCACGGAGACCCAGTACTTC.

This clone was seen just once. V gene TRBV11-3 combines with J gene TRBJ1-6; D perhaps matches TRBD1 (5 bases). Trimming left V 5 bases short and J 9 bases short, with 8 bases between. The germline V gene encodes CDR1 SGHNT and CDR2 YENEEA. This CDR3 is built from 12 residues. CDR3 DNA: TGTGCCAGCAGCGCAAGGGGTTCACCCCTCCACTTT. It codes for CASSARGSPLHF. Combining the CDR3 with reference TRBV11-3 and TRBJ1-6 gives the whole variable domain EAGVVQSPRYKIIEKKQPVAFWCNPISGHNTLYWYLQNLGQGPELLIRYENEEAVDDSQLPKDRFSAERLKGVDSTLKIQPAELGDSAVYLCASSARGSPLHFGNGTRLTVT.

V and J are TRBV18 and TRBJ2-7; maybe TRBD2 (6 bases). CDR3 length: 13 amino acids. Germline V gene lookup returns CDR1 KGHSH and CDR2 LQKENI. V was shortened by 0 bases and J by 7 bases, with 10 bases between the two germline ends. The CDR3, as DNA: TGTGCCAGCTCACCACCGACTAGTTCGGAGCAGTACGTC. Amino acids: CASSPPTSSEQYV.

This clone came up once. The V and J genes are TRBV11-3 and TRBJ1-1; 11 bases fit TRBD1. This CDR3 region has 18 residues. The V gene end was trimmed by 3 bases and the J gene end by 2 bases; junction bases not matched to a gene: 11. The germline CDR1 and CDR2 sequences are SGHNT and YENEEA. CDR3 amino acids: CASSLIRTGGFGNTEAFF. The CDR3 DNA is TGTGCCAGCAGCTTGATCCGGACAGGGGGCTTCGGAAACACTGAAGCTTTCTTT.

The chain couples TRBV29-1 to TRBJ2-7, with 10 bases matching TRBD1. The CDR3 sequence is 13 residues long. V trimming: 7 bases; J trimming: 7 bases; junction bases outside the gene matches: 10. Germline V gene sequence: CDR1 SQVTM, CDR2 ANQGSEA. The CDR3 bases are TGCAGCGCCACGACAGGGGGCGCGGCAGAGCAGTACTTC. Its translation: CSATTGGAAEQYF.

This chain joins TRBV5-1 and TRBJ2-3; D is possibly TRBD2 (6 bases). Germline values: CDR1 SGHRS, CDR2 YFSETQ. The CDR3 is 14 residues long. V gave up 10 bases and J gave up 0 bases, with 15 bases separating them. CDR3 nucleotides: TGCGCCTCGCAGGGCGGGGCCAGCACAGATACGCAGTATTTT. Encoded protein: CASQGGASTDTQYF. The entire variable domain, with the rest obtained from reference TRBV5-1 and TRBJ2-3, is as follows: KAGVTQTPRYLIKTRGQQVTLSCSPISGHRSVSWYQQTPGQGLQFLFEYFSETQRNKGNFPGRFSGRQFSNSRSEMNVSTLELGDSALYLCASQGGASTDTQYFGPGTRLTVL.

V usage is TRBV28 and J usage is TRBJ2-7; 8 bases are a match to TRBD2. J lost 3 bases, V lost 1 base, and 11 bases had no gene match. The germline CDR1 and CDR2 sequences are MDHEN and SYDVKM. The CDR3 runs 17 residues. The DNA of the CDR3 is TGTGCCAGCAGTTTATTCTCTTCAGCGGGAGTTAACTACGAGCAGTACTTC. This gives the protein CASSLFSSAGVNYEQYF.

This clone has more than one count but fewer than ten. The chain recombines TRBV7-3 with TRBJ2-1; 12 positions match TRBD2. This CDR3 is 15 amino acids long. Losses at the gene ends were 3 bases for V and 7 bases for J; bases not matched to a gene: 4. Germline CDR1 reads SGHTA; CDR2 reads FQGTGA. CDR3 coding DNA: TGTGCCAGCAGCTTCTCTAGCGGGAGGGGGAATGAGCAGTTCTTC. Translation gives CASSFSSGRGNEQFF.

V gene TRBV24-1 combines with J gene TRBJ2-1, with 14 bases fitting TRBD2. Germline V gene data show CDR1 as KGHDR and CDR2 as SFDVKD. The V and J ends lost 4 bases and 7 bases, in that order; junction bases with no gene match: 5. The CDR3 is 16 residues long. The chain's CDR3 is CATSDRLAGGKNEQFF. Here the CDR3 DNA reads TGTGCCACCAGTGACCGACTAGCGGGAGGGAAAAATGAGCAGTTCTTC.

The CDR3, as DNA: TGCGCCAGCAGCGGGGGGGCGGCGGCCACTGAAGCTTTCTTT. Translation gives CASSGGAAATEAFF. The rearrangement joins TRBV5-1 to TRBJ1-1; D perhaps matches TRBD1 (6 bases). CDR1 is SGHRS, CDR2 YFSETQ, per germline. The V and J ends lost 4 bases and 4 bases respectively, with 14 bases between them. The CDR3 length is 14 residues.

This chain connects TRBV4-2 to TRBJ1-5, with D unresolved. The CDR3 has 15 amino acids. Germline V gives CDR1 LGHNA, CDR2 YNFKEQ. The ends were cut back, 0 bases at V and 1 base at J, with 7 bases in the middle. This CDR3 reads CASSQDRVSNQPQHF. In DNA, the CDR3 is TGTGCCAGCAGCCAAGATCGAGTCAGCAATCAGCCCCAGCATTTT.

For this clone: The junction departs from the called germline gene at one end, perhaps through a read error. The V and J genes are TRBV7-2 and TRBJ2-5, with TRBD1 identical over 9 bases. CDR3 size: 15 residues. Germline CDR1 and CDR2: SGHTA and FQGNSA. CDR3: CANSLGDRVQETQYF. DNA for the CDR3: TGTGCCAACAGCTTAGGGGACAGGGTCCAAGAGACCCAGTACTTC.

V usage is TRBV6-5 and J usage is TRBJ1-4, with 9 bases identical to TRBD1. Germline V gene sequence: CDR1 MNHEY, CDR2 SVGAGI. The CDR3 loop spans 13 amino acids. After removal of 6 bases from V and 7 bases from J, the junction contained 3 bases not matched to a gene. The CDR3 loop reads CASRPQGAEKLFF. CDR3 sequence (DNA): TGTGCCAGCAGGCCACAGGGGGCTGAAAAACTGTTTTTT.

The J gene is TRBJ2-7, the V gene TRBV5-1; tentatively, D is TRBD1 (6 bases). Germline values: CDR1 SGHRS, CDR2 YFSETQ. Trimming took 4 bases from V and 3 from J, leaving 11 bases between them. The CDR3 runs 13 residues. This CDR3 reads CASSPQGDYEQYV. CDR3 DNA: TGCGCCAGCAGCCCACAGGGTGACTACGAGCAGTACGTC.

The rearrangement uses TRBV11-2 and TRBJ2-7, with 12 positions matching TRBD1. Germline V gives CDR1 SGHAT, CDR2 FQNNGV. The CDR3 runs to 13 residues. Germline trimming cut 7 bases from V and 5 bases from J; bases unmatched to any gene: 3. For the CDR3, the DNA is TGTGCCAGCACCCGGGACAGGGGGCACGAGCAGTACGTC. Protein sequence: CASTRDRGHEQYV.

The chain is built from TRBV4-1 and TRBJ2-3; possible D gene TRBD2, 5 bases. This CDR3 is built from 17 residues. Deletions cut 5 bases from V and 2 bases from J, with 20 bases between. CDR1 and CDR2 (germline): MGHRA, YSYEKL. CDR3 protein: CASSYLGLAPVTDTQYF. CDR3 in DNA: TGCGCCAGCAGCTACCTCGGGTTAGCGCCGGTCACAGATACGCAGTATTTT.

The genes are TRBV10-3 and TRBJ1-1, with 10 bases fitting TRBD1. Germline V gene sequence: CDR1 ENHRY, CDR2 SYGVKD. The CDR3 spans 15 residues. V lost 3 bases to trimming and J lost 2 bases; unmatched junction nucleotides: 3. CDR3 loop: CAISDRTGGNTEAFF. The DNA of the CDR3 is TGTGCCATCAGTGACCGGACAGGGGGAAACACTGAAGCTTTCTTT.

V is TRBV19 and J is TRBJ1-6; 8 positions match TRBD1. V lost 8 bases, J lost 7 bases, and 4 bases stayed unmatched. Germline-derived CDR1 and CDR2 are LNHDA and SQIVND (reference sequence). CDR3 length: 13 residues. CDR3 region: CASWDRRNSPLHF. DNA of the CDR3: TGTGCCAGTTGGGACAGGCGAAATTCACCCCTCCACTTT.

This clone was detected only once. The rearrangement links TRBV18 to TRBJ2-7; TRBD2 matches at 12 bases. Trimming took 4 bases from V and 5 from J; bases not matched to a gene: 3. Germline CDR1 is KGHSH and CDR2 is LQKENI. CDR3 size: 14 residues. CDR3 sequence reads: CASSRLAGENEQYV. The CDR3 bases are TGTGCCAGCTCACGACTAGCGGGAGAAAACGAGCAGTACGTC.

The chain uses TRBV11-3 and TRBJ2-5, with 8 bases lining up with TRBD1. CDR3 length: 13 amino acids. Germline CDR1 is SGHNT and CDR2 is YENEEA. V lost 5 bases to trimming and J lost 1 base; unmatched junction nucleotides: 0. CDR3 coding DNA: TGTGCCAGCAGCACAGGGGGCCAAGAGACCCAGTACTTC. Encoded protein: CASSTGGQETQYF. Full variable domain (outside the CDR3, taken from reference TRBV11-3 and TRBJ2-5): EAGVVQSPRYKIIEKKQPVAFWCNPISGHNTLYWYLQNLGQGPELLIRYENEEAVDDSQLPKDRFSAERLKGVDSTLKIQPAELGDSAVYLCASSTGGQETQYFGPGTRLLVL.

The J gene is TRBJ2-2, the V gene TRBV27; 9 positions agree with TRBD2. J lost 6 bases, V lost 2 bases, and 10 bases had no gene match. The CDR3 runs 17 residues. The germline gives CDR1 MNHEY, CDR2 SMNVEV (reference sequence). The CDR3 region is CASSLNWLAGRSGELFF. The CDR3 DNA sequence: TGTGCCAGCAGTTTAAATTGGCTAGCGGGAAGGTCCGGGGAGCTGTTTTTT.

With regard to this clone: At one end the junction does not follow the germline gene, possibly because of a read error. The rearrangement joins TRBV4-1 to TRBJ1-1; possible D gene TRBD1, 6 bases. The CDR3 runs to 17 residues. Looked up from germline, CDR1 is MGHRA and CDR2 is YSYEKL. The CDR3 reads CASTQGISRGIRTEAFF. CDR3 nucleotide sequence: TGCGCCAGCACCCAAGGGATAAGCAGGGGTATTCGCACTGAAGCTTTCTTT.

In this sample, this clone turned up a few times. The chain recombines TRBV27 with TRBJ2-7, with TRBD2 matching 8 bases. This CDR3 spans 15 amino acids. Trimming cost V 6 bases and J 4 bases; bases outside gene matches: 11. Germline V gene sequence: CDR1 MNHEY, CDR2 SMNVEV (reference sequence). This CDR3 reads CASSYRSGKGYEQYF. In nucleotides, the CDR3 is TGTGCCAGCAGCTACCGTAGCGGGAAAGGGTACGAGCAGTACTTC.

The chain has TRBV3-1 (or the pseudogene TRBV3-2) and TRBJ2-1; 9 nucleotides line up with TRBD2. CDR1 is LGHDT and CDR2 is YNNKEL in the germline V gene (reference sequence). The CDR3 runs 15 residues. V was pared by 0 bases and J by 7 bases, with 4 bases of the junction left unmatched. The CDR3 loop is CASSQESSGTNEQFF. CDR3 DNA: TGTGCCAGCAGCCAAGAATCTAGCGGGACTAATGAGCAGTTCTTC.

As for this clone: Other DNA sequences of this sample code for an identical CDR3. The chain has TRBV29-1 and TRBJ2-1; weak D call: TRBD2 (5 bases). Trimming removed 3 bases at V and 0 bases at J, with 6 bases between. The CDR3 contains 13 residues. Germline CDR1 and CDR2: SQVTM and ANQGSEA. As DNA, the CDR3 is TGCAGCGTTGAGGGGAGCTCCTACAATGAGCAGTTCTTC. Encoded protein: CSVEGSSYNEQFF.

The V gene is TRBV5-1, the J gene TRBJ1-1; 8 nucleotides match TRBD1. CDR1 is SGHRS, CDR2 YFSETQ, per germline. V lost 5 bases, J lost 2 bases, and 5 bases stayed unmatched. This CDR3 is 14 amino acids long. The CDR3: CASSFDRGNTEAFF. CDR3 coding DNA: TGCGCCAGCAGTTTCGACAGGGGTAACACTGAAGCTTTCTTT.

In its sample, this clone was seen once. V gene TRBV12-5 combines with J gene TRBJ2-2; TRBD1 is a possible D gene (5 bases). The ends were cut back, 6 bases at V and 5 bases at J, with 28 bases in the middle. The germline gives CDR1 LGHNT, CDR2 FRNRAP. The CDR3 loop spans 19 amino acids. The DNA of the CDR3 is TGTGCTAGTGGCCTGTCCACCTATAAAGGGGCCAGAGAGACCGGGGAGCTGTTTTTT. It translates to CASGLSTYKGARETGELFF.